The 10 T cell receptor beta chains below were found in one sample sequenced in a study of cytomegalovirus exposure and HLA in healthy donors. PCR amplification relied on 60 Vbeta primers (plus 13 Jbeta primers). This table comes from immunoSEQ multiplex PCR, and its TCRdb copy is limited to in-frame clones, with some not included. This sample carries around 180,000 clones, around 68% of them seen once, and the ten largest clones take approximately 1.5%. Input material: PBMCs. The receptors shown here come from a girl under 18 in good health and CMV-seronegative.

CDR3 nucleotide sequence: TGTGCCAGCAGCTCGGGGATGAACACTGAAGCTTTCTTT. Translating it yields CASSSGMNTEAFF. The gene calls are TRBV7-3 and TRBJ1-1; D gene ambiguous. Germline V gene data show CDR1 as SGHTA and CDR2 as FQGTGA. This CDR3 contains 13 residues. The V gene lost 4 bases and the J gene lost 0 bases, with 6 bases spanning the gap.

This chain links TRBV12-5 with TRBJ1-1, with D possibly matching TRBD1 (5 bases). The CDR3 is made up of 16 amino acids. V gave up 6 bases and J gave up 6 bases, with 23 bases separating them. Germline CDR1 LGHNT, CDR2 FRNRAP. The CDR3 region has the DNA TGTGCTAGTGGCCCAGCAGGGTTTGGTATCGGCGCTGAAGCTTTCTTT. Its protein is CASGPAGFGIGAEAFF.

This clone turned up a few times. CDR3 coding DNA: TGTGCCAGCAGCTTGCCTAGCGGGGGCACCTACAATGAGCAGTTCTTC. It codes for CASSLPSGGTYNEQFF. The V call is TRBV5-4, the J call TRBJ2-1, with TRBD2 matching 10 bases. This CDR3 is built from 16 residues. Germline V gene data show CDR1 as SGHNT and CDR2 as YYREEE (reference sequence). Losses at the gene ends were 1 base for V and 2 bases for J; bases not matched to a gene: 3.

This clone was observed a few times. The chain carries TRBV18 and TRBJ2-1, with D tentatively TRBD2 (6 bases). Trimming took off 11 bases at V and 0 bases at J, with 8 bases between the two ends. From germline, CDR1 is KGHSH and CDR2 LQKENI. The CDR3 has 12 residues. The CDR3 here is CAAGSSYNEQFF. The DNA for the CDR3 is TGTGCCGCGGGGAGCTCCTACAATGAGCAGTTCTTC.

This chain links TRBV6-5 with TRBJ1-5; no definite D call. V was trimmed by 6 bases and J by 5 bases, leaving 11 bases between them. The V gene's germline CDR1 is MNHEY and CDR2 SVGAGI. This CDR3 region has 13 residues. The DNA of the CDR3 is TGTGCCAGCAGCTACGCGGGAGATCAGCCCCAGCATTTT. This sequence encodes CASSYAGDQPQHF.

The sample holds one count of this clone. CDR3 sequence: CASSRGGDTDTQYF. CDR3 DNA sequence: TGTGCCAGCAGCCGAGGGGGGGACACAGATACGCAGTATTTT. The chain carries TRBV7-6 and TRBJ2-3; tentatively, D is TRBD2 (7 bases). Trimming left V 5 bases short and J 2 bases short, with 11 bases between. The CDR3 runs 14 residues. The germline V gene encodes CDR1 SGHVS and CDR2 FNYEAQ.

The rearrangement uses TRBV7-2 and TRBJ2-1; 8 bases agree with TRBD1. CDR1 and CDR2 from the germline V gene are SGHTA and FQGNSA. This CDR3 is 16 amino acids long. After removal of 5 bases from V and 2 bases from J, the junction contained 8 bases not matched to a gene. The CDR3 spells CASSDYRGVTYNEQFF. CDR3 sequence (DNA): TGTGCCAGCAGCGACTACAGGGGGGTAACCTACAATGAGCAGTTCTTC.

CDR3 sequence: CASSRNPRDEQYF. CDR3 in DNA: TGTGCCAGCAGTCGCAACCCCAGGGACGAGCAGTACTTC. The chain combines TRBV6-5 with TRBJ2-7; tentatively, D is TRBD1 (5 bases). V was trimmed by 5 bases and J by 5 bases, leaving 13 bases between them. The germline gives CDR1 MNHEY, CDR2 SVGAGI. CDR3 length equals 13 residues.

This chain joins TRBV15 and TRBJ2-2, with TRBD2 matching 9 bases. CDR1 and CDR2 from the germline V gene are LNHNV and YYDKDF (reference sequence). V shed 3 bases, J shed 4 bases, and the junction held 9 bases outside the gene matches. The length of the CDR3 is 17 residues. The CDR3 DNA sequence: TGTGCCACCAGCAGCCTAGGGCTAGCGGGGTCCACCGGGGAGCTGTTTTTT. Amino acids: CATSSLGLAGSTGELFF.

This clone was detected only a few times. The chain uses TRBV6-1 and TRBJ1-4; 7 positions agree with TRBD1. The junction had 3 bases not matched to a gene; V was cut back by 6 bases and J by 8 bases. Germline V gene sequence: CDR1 MNHNS, CDR2 SASEGT. This CDR3 has 12 amino acids. CDR3 in DNA: TGTGCCAGCAGGGGACAGCCAGAAAAACTGTTTTTT. Its translation is CASRGQPEKLFF.